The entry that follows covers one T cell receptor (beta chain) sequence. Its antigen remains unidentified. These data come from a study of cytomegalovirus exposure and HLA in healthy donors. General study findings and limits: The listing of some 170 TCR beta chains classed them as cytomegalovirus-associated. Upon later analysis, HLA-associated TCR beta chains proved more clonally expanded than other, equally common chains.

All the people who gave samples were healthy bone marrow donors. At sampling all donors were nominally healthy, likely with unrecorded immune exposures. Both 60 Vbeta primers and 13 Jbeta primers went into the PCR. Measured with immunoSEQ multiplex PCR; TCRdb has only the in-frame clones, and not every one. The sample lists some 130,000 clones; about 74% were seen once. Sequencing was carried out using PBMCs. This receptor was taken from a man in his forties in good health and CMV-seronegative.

The CDR3 region has the DNA TGTGCCTGGAGTGTACTGCGGCCGGGACGGGAGTCGGGGCCCCAGCATTTT. Residues: CAWSVLRPGRESGPQHF. The chain has TRBV30 and TRBJ1-5; tentatively, D is TRBD1 (5 bases). V lost 0 bases and J 9 bases, leaving 24 bases between the germline ends. CDR1 GTSNPN and CDR2 SVGIG come from the germline V gene (reference sequence). CDR3 length equals 17 residues.